The clone carrying this T cell receptor (beta chain) was seen at least ten times. Its specificity is not known. The sample belongs to a study of T cells in Graves' hyperthyroidism and ophthalmopathy. The wider study: Before any treatment, at initial diagnosis, peripheral blood was collected. General observations from the study: Blood also showed most of the thyroid clonotypes that were expanded above 0.001.

CDR1 and CDR2 from the germline V gene are MNHNS and SASEGT. CDR3 length: 14 residues. The V end was cut by 8 bases, the J end by 1 base, with 14 bases between. Uncontrolled infection, other autoimmune disease, pregnancy or lactation barred patients from enrollment. Every diagnosis used clinical symptoms, serum thyroxine and TRAb, thyroid ultrasound and orbital computed tomography. RNA transcripts provided the source from which TCR beta CDR3 regions were amplified. The TCR CDR3 was amplified in a first-round RT-PCR using the HTBI primer set. TCRdb recomputed calls from the multiplex PCR reads with MiXCR, one row per CDR3 protein. Counted here are 490,000 or so distinct CDR3 sequences, about 15% occurring once; the ten biggest clones make up around 28%.

Sequencing input: blood. This chain connects TRBV6-1 to TRBJ1-1; D might be TRBD1 (5 bases). The origin of this receptor is a woman aged 25 to 39 with Graves' ophthalmopathy. The CDR3 protein is CASGRGPSNTEAFF. The CDR3 bases are TGTGCCAGCGGTAGGGGACCTTCGAACACTGAAGCTTTCTTT.